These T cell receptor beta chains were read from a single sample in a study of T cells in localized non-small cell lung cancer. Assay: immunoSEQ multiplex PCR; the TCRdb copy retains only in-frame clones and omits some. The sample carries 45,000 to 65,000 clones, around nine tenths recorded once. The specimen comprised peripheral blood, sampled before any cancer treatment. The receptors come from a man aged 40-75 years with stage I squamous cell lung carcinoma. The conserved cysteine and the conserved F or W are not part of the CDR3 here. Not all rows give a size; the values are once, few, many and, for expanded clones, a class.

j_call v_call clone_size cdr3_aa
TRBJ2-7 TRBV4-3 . ASSQGGRLNYEQY
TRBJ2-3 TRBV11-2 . ASSRDLREADTQY
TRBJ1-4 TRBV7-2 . ASSLVSGFNEKLF
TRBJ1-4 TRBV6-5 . ASSYSWTTGEKLF
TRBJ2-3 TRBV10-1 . ARNLAGDTDTQY
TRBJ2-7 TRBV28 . ASSPGQGSVEQY
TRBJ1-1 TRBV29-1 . SVGQGGTEAF
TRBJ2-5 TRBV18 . ASSPTGLKETQY
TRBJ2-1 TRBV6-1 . ASSELAGLYNEQF
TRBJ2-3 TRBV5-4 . ASSSRHGGTDTQY
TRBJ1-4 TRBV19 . ASKEEKLF
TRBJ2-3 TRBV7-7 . ASSARPGLGTDTQY
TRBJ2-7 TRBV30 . AWSEGGISYEQY
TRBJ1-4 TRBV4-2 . ASSRDINEKLF
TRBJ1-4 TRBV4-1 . ASSQLNRDKEKLF
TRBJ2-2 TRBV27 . ASSLLQTGELF
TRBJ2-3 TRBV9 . ASSVWDSSTDTQY
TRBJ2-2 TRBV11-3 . ASRARGNTGELF
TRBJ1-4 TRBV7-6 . ASSSLGGPNEKLF
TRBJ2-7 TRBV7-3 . ASSPTGTGDEQY
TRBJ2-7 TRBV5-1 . ASGPASGQSSYEQY
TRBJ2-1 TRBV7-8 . ASSLVGLVYNEQF
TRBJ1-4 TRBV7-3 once ASSSKKLF
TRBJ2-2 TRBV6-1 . ASSAPQGGNTGELF
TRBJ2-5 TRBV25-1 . ASSDPKDRLETQY
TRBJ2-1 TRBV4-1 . ASSQDSGTSYNEQF
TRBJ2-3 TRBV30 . AATWGATDTQY
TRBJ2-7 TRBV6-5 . ASRNRGRHEQY
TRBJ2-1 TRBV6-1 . ASSEFLAGHEQF
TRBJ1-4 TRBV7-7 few ASSPTGNGEKLF
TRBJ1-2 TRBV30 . AWSFGGDYGYT
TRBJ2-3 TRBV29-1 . SVESTDTQY
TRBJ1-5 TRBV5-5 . ASSWTGGNQPQH
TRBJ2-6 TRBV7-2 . ASSSVSGANVLT
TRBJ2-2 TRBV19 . ASSRPSGTYTGELF
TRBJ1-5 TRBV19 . ASSITGGNQPQH